A selection of T cell receptor beta chains follows, all from one sample in a study of cytomegalovirus exposure and HLA in healthy donors. TCRdb keeps only in-frame clones here, not all; method: immunoSEQ multiplex PCR. The clone table shows some 130,000 clones, with the ten largest holding 1.5% to 2%. Sequencing used PBMCs. All receptors derive from a man younger than 35 in good health and CMV-seronegative. The CDR3 runs from the conserved cysteine through the conserved F or W.

TRBV4-2,CASSQDIPGQGSEKLFF
TRBV4-3,CASSRTSGGADTQYF
TRBV7-3,CASSEQQNTEAFF
TRBV9,CASSAGTRMETQYF
TRBV10-2,CASSEWGVGTDTQYF
TRBV9,CASSVRLLAETNNEQFF
TRBV28,CASSPAREWNEKLFF
TRBV7-2,CASSLLRGNEQFF
TRBV7-7,CASSPGRGTDTQYF
TRBV30,CAWCRGYEQYF